The present T cell receptor (beta chain) was sequenced within a study of control samples from healthy donors and cancer patients. The protocol was immunoSEQ multiplex PCR, while the TCRdb copy is restricted to in-frame clones and leaves out a portion. The sample has about 160,000 clones; approximately 94% are singletons. CDR1 and CDR2 from the germline V gene are SGHAT and FQNNGV. This CDR3 is 14 amino acids long. J gave up 7 bases and V 5 bases, and 10 bases lay outside the gene matches. The clonotype was recovered from a woman aged 40 to 49 in good health. The V call is TRBV11-2, the J call TRBJ1-1, with 7 bases identical to TRBD1. Sequencing was carried out using blood. The CDR3 bases are TGTGCCAGCAGCCCCTTGAGCCGGGACAGTGAAGCTTTCTTT. This encodes CASSPLSRDSEAFF.